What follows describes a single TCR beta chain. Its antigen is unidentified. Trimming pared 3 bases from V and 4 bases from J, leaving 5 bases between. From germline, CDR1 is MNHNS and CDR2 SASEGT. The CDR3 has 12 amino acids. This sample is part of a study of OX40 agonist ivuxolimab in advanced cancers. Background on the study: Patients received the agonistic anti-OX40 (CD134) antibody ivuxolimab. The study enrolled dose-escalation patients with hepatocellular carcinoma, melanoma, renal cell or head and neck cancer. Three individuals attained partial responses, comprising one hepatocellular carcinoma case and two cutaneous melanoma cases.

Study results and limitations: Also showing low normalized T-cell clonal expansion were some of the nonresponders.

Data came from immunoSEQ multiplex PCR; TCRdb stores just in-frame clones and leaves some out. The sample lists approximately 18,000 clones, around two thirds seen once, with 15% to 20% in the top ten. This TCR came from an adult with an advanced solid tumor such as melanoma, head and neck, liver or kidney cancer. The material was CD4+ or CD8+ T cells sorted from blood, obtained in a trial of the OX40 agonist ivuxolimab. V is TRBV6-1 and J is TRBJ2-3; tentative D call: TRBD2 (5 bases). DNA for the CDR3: TGTGCCAGCAGTGACGGGGCAGATACGCAGTATTTT. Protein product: CASSDGADTQYF.